These 5 T cell receptor beta chains were sequenced from one sample in a study of cytomegalovirus exposure and HLA in healthy donors. It was with 60 Vbeta and 13 Jbeta primers that the PCR ran. Method: immunoSEQ multiplex PCR; TCRdb's copy keeps in-frame clones and lacks some. The sample holds 160,000 or so clones; approximately 86% are singletons and the top ten take under 8.5%. Specimen: PBMCs. The receptors were gathered from a woman aged 50 to 65 in good health and CMV-seropositive.

This rearrangement joins TRBV5-4 to TRBJ2-3; 7 bases agree with TRBD1. This CDR3 is built from 16 residues. With V trimmed by 5 bases and J by 4 bases, 13 bases remained unmatched. The germline gives CDR1 SGHNT, CDR2 YYREEE (reference sequence). CDR3 sequence (DNA): TGTGCCAGCAGTAAAAACGACAGGGTGCCTTCAGATACGCAGTATTTT. It is translated as CASSKNDRVPSDTQYF.

The chain couples TRBV5-1 to TRBJ2-7; 8 bases agree with TRBD1. J gave up 1 base and V 0 bases, and 3 bases lay outside the gene matches. The V gene's germline CDR1 is SGHRS and CDR2 YFSETQ. The CDR3 has 15 residues. CDR3 in DNA: TGCGCCAGCAGCTTGGGGGGACAGGTGTCCTACGAGCAGTACTTC. Amino acid sequence: CASSLGGQVSYEQYF.

The V and J genes are TRBV12-5 and TRBJ1-4; D call uncertain. Trimming left V 7 bases short and J 4 bases short, with 10 bases between. The CDR3 extends over 13 amino acids. The V gene's germline CDR1 is LGHNT and CDR2 FRNRAP. In DNA, the CDR3 is TGTGCTAGTGTGGTGCGGTATAATGAAAAACTGTTTTTT. Residues: CASVVRYNEKLFF.

V usage is TRBV12-5 and J usage is TRBJ1-5; a possible D gene is TRBD1 (5 bases). Germline V gene data show CDR1 as LGHNT and CDR2 as FRNRAP. V gave up 3 bases and J gave up 4 bases, with 7 bases separating them. The CDR3 runs to 13 residues. The CDR3 is CASGFSGNQPQHF. In DNA, the CDR3 is TGTGCTAGTGGTTTTTCAGGGAATCAGCCCCAGCATTTT.

The chain combines TRBV6-6 with TRBJ1-3; 7 nucleotides line up with TRBD1. The CDR3 is 15 amino acids. Germline V CDR1 and CDR2: MNHNY, SVGAGI (reference sequence). The V and J ends lost 6 bases and 7 bases, in that order; junction bases with no gene match: 12. For the CDR3, the DNA is TGTGCCAGCAGCCACTATATTGGCAGGGGGAACACCATATATTTT. This gives the protein CASSHYIGRGNTIYF.